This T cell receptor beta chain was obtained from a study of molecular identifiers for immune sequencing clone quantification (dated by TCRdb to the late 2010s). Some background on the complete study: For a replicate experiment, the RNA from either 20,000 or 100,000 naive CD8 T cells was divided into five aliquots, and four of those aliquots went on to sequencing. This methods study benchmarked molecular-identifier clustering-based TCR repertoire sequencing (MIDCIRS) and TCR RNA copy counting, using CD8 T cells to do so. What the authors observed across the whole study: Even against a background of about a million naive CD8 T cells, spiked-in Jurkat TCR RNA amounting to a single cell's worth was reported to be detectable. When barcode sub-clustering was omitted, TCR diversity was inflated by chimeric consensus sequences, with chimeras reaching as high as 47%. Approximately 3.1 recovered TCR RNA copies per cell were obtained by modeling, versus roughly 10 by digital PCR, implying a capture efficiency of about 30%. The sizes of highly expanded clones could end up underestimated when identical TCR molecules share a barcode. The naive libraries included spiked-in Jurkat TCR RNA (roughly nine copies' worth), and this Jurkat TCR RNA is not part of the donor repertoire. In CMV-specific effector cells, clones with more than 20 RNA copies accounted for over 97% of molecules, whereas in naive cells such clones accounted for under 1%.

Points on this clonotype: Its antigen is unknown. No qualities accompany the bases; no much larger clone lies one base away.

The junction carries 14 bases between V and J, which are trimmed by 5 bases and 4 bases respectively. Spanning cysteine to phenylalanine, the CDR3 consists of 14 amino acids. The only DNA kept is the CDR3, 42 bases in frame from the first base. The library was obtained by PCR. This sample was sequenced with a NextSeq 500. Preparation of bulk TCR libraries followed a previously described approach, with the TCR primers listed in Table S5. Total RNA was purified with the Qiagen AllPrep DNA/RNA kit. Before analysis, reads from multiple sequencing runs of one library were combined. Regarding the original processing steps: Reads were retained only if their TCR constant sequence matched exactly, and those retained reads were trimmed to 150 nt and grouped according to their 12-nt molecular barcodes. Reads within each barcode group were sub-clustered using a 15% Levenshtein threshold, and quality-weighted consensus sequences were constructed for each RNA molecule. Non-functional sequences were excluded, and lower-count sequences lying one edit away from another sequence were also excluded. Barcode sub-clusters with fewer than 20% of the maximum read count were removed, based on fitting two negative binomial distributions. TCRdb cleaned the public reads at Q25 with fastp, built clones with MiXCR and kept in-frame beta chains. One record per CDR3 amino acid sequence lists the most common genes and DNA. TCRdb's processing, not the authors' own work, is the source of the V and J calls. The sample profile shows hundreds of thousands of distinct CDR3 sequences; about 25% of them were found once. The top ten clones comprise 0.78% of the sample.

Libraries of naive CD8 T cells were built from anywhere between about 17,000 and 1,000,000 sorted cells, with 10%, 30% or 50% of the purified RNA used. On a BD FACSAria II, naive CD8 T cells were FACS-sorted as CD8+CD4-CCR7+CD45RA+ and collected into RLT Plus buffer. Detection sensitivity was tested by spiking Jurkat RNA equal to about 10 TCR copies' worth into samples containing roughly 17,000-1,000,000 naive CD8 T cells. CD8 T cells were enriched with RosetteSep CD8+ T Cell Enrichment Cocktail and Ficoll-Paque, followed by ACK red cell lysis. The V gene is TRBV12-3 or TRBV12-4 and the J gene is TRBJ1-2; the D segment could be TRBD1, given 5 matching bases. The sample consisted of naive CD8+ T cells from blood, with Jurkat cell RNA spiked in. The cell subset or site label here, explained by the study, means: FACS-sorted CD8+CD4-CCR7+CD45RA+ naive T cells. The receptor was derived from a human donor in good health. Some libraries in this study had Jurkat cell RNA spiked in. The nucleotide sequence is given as TGTGCCAGCAGTGGTCCGGACAACTTCTATGGCTACACCTTC. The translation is CASSGPDNFYGYTF.